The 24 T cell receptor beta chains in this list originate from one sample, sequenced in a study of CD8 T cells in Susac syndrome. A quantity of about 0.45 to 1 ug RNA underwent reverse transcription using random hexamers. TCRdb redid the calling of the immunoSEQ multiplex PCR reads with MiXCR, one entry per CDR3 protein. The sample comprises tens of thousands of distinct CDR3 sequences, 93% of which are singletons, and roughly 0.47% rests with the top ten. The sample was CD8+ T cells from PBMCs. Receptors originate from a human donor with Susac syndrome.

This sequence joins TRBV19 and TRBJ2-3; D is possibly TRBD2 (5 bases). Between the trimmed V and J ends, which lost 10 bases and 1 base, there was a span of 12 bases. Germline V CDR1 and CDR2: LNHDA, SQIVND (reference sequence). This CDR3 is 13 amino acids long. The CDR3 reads CATSGERTDTQYF. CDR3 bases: TGTGCCACCTCCGGGGAGCGCACAGATACGCAGTATTTT.

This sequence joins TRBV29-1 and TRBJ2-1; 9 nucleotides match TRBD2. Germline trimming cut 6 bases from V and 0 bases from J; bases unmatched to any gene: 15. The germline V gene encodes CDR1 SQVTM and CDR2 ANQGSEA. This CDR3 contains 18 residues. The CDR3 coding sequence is TGCAGCGTCGCGGGAGGGGGGGCGGCACCGACCTCCTACAATGAGCAGTTCTTC. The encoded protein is CSVAGGGAAPTSYNEQFF.

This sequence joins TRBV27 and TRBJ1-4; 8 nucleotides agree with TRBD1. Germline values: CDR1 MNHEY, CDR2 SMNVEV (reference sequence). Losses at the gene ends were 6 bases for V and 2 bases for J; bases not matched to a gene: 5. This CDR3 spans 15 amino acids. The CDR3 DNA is TGTGCCAGCAGGGGCCAGGGGGCGACTAATGAAAAACTGTTTTTT. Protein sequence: CASRGQGATNEKLFF.

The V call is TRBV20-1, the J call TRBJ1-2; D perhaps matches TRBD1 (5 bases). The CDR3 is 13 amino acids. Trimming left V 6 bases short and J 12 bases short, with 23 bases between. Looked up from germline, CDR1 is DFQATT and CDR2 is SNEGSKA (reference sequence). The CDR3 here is CSAVSGTLVGDTF. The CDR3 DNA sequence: TGCAGTGCAGTGTCTGGGACCCTCGTTGGGGACACCTTC.

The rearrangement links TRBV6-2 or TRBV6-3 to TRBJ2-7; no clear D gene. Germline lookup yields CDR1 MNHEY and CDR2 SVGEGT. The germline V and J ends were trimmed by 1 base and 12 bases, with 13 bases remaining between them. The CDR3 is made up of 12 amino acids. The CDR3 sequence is CASSYLDRTRYF. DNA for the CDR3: TGTGCCAGCAGTTACTTGGACCGGACGCGGTACTTC.

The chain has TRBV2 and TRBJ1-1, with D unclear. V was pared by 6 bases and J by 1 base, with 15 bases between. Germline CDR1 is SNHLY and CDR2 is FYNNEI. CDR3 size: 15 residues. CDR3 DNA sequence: TGTGCCAGCAGCCTCACGGGCTTTCCGAACACTGAAGCTTTCTTT. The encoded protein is CASSLTGFPNTEAFF.

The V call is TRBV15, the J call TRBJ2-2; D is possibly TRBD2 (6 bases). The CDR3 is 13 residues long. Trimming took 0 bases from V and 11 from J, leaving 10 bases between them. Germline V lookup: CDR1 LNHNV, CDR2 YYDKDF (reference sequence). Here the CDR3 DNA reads TGTGCCACCAGCAGAGATTTTAGCGGCGAGCTGTTTTTT. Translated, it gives CATSRDFSGELFF.

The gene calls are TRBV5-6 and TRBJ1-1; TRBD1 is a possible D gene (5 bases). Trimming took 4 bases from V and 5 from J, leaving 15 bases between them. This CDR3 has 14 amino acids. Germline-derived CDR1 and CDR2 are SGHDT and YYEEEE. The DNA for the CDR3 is TGTGCCAGCAGCCCGGTTCAGGGAAGGACTGAAGCTTTCTTT. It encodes CASSPVQGRTEAFF.

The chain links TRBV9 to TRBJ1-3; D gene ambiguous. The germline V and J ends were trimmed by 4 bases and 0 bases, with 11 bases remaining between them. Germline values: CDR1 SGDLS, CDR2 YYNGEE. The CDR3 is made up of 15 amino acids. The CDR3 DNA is TGTGCCAGCAGCCCCTCAGCACTCTCTGGAAACACCATATATTTT. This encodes CASSPSALSGNTIYF.

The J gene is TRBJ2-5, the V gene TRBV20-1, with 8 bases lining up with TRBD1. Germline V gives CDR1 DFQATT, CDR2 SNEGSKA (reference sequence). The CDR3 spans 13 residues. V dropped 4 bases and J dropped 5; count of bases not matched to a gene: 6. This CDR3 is CSATPGGQETQYF. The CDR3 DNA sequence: TGCAGTGCTACTCCAGGGGGCCAGGAGACCCAGTACTTC.

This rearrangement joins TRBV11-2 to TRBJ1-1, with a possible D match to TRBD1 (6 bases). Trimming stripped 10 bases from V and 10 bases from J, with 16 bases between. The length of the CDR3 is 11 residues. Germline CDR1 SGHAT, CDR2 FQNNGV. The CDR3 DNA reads TGTGCCACTTCGGGGGCCTTGGGAGCTTTCTTT. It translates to CATSGALGAFF.

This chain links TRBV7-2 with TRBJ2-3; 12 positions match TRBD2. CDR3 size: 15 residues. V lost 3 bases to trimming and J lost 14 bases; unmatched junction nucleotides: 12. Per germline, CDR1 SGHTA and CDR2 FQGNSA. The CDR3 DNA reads TGTGCCAGCAGCTTTGGCGGACTAGCGGGAAACATTGGGTATTTT. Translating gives CASSFGGLAGNIGYF. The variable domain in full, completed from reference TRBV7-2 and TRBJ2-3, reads GAGVSQSPSNKVTEKGKDVELRCDPISGHTALYWYRQSLGQGLEFLIYFQGNSAPDKSGLPSDRFSAERTGGSVSTLTIQRTQQEDSAVYLCASSFGGLAGNIGYFGPGTRLTVL.

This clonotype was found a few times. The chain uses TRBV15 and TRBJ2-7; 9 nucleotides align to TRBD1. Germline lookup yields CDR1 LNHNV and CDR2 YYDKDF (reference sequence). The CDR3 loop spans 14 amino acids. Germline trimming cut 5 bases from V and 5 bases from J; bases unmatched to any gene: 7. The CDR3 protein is CATSHRDRVNEQYF. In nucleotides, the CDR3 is TGTGCCACCAGCCACCGGGACAGGGTCAACGAGCAGTACTTC.

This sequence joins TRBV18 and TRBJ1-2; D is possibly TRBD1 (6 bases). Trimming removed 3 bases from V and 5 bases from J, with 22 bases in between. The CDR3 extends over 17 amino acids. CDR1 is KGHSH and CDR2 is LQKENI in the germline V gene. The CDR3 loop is CASSPGAGALQVYGYTF. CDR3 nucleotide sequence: TGTGCCAGCTCACCCGGGGCAGGGGCCCTTCAAGTATATGGCTACACCTTC.

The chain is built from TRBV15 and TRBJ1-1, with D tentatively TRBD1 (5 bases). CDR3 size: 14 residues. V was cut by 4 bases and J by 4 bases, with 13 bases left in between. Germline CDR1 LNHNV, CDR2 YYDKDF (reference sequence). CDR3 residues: CATSMRQLVTEAFF. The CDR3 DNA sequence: TGTGCCACCAGCATGAGACAGCTCGTCACTGAAGCTTTCTTT.

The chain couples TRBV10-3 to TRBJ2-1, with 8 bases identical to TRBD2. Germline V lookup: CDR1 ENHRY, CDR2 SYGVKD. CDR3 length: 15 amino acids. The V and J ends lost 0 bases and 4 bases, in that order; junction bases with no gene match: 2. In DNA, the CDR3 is TGTGCCATCAGTGAGTCGGGGACTAGTTACAATGAGCAGTTCTTC. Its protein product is CAISESGTSYNEQFF.

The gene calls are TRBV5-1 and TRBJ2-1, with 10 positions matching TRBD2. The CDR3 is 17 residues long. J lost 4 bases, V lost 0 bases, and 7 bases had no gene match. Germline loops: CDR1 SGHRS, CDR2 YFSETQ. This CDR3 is CASSLAEASGGYNEQFF. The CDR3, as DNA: TGCGCCAGCAGCTTGGCCGAGGCTAGCGGGGGTTACAATGAGCAGTTCTTC.

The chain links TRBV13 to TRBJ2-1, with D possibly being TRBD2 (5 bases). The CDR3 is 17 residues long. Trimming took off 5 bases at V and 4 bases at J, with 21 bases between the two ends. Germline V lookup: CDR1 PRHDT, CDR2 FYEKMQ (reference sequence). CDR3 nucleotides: TGTGCCAGCAGCCTCGGACTTCACGGGATAACGTACAATGAGCAGTTCTTC. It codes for CASSLGLHGITYNEQFF.

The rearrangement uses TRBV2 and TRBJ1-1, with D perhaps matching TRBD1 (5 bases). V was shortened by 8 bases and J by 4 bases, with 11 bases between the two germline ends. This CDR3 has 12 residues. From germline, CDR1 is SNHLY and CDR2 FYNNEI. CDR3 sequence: CASATVGTEAFF. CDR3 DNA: TGTGCCAGCGCGACAGTGGGCACTGAAGCTTTCTTT.

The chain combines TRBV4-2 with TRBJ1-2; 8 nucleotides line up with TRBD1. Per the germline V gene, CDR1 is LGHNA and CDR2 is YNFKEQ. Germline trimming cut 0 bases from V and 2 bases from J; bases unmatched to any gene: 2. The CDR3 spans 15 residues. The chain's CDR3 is CASSQEQGGNYGYTF. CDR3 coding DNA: TGTGCCAGCAGCCAAGAACAGGGGGGAAACTATGGCTACACCTTC.

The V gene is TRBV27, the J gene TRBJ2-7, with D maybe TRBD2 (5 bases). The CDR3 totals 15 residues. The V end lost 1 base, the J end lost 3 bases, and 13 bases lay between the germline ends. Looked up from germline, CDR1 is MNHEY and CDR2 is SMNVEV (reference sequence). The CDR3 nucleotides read TGTGCCAGCAGTTTATTTACCAACGGGGACTACGAGCAGTACTTC. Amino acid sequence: CASSLFTNGDYEQYF.

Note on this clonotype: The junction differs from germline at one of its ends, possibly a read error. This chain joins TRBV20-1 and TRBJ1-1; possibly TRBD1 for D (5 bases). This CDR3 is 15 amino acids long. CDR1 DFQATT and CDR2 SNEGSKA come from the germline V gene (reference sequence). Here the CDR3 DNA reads TGCAGTGCTAGAGATCAAGGAGGGACCAACACTGAAGCTTACTTT. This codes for CSARDQGGTNTEAYF.

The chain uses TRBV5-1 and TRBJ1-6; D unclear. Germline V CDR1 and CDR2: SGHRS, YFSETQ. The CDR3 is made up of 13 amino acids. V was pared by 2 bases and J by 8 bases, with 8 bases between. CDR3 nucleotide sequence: TGCGCCAGCAGCTTAGAGGCACATTCACCCCTCCACTTT. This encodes CASSLEAHSPLHF. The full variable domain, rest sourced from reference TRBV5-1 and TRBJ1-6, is KAGVTQTPRYLIKTRGQQVTLSCSPISGHRSVSWYQQTPGQGLQFLFEYFSETQRNKGNFPGRFSGRQFSNSRSEMNVSTLELGDSALYLCASSLEAHSPLHFGNGTRLTVT.

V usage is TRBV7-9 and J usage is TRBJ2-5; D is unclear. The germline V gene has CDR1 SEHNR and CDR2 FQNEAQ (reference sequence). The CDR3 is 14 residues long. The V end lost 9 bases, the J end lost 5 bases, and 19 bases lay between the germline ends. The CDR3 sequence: CASRPSVLQETQYF. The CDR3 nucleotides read TGTGCCAGTCGGCCGTCGGTGCTCCAGGAGACCCAGTACTTC.